Listed here are 24 T cell receptor beta chains from one sample, sequenced in a study of radiation and T cells in renal cell carcinoma. Noted time point: blood 4 weeks post-SBRT, at nephrectomy. Treatment described: 15 Gy SBRT to primary tumor, nephrectomy 4 weeks later. Measured with immunoSEQ multiplex PCR; TCRdb has only the in-frame clones, and not every one. The table records roughly 80,000 clones, roughly 85% of them present only once. This material consisted of blood, taken from a patient whose treatment included radiotherapy and nephrectomy. Every receptor here comes from a woman aged 55-69 years with renal cell carcinoma.

This clone was found once. V is TRBV7-8 and J is TRBJ2-1; perhaps TRBD1 as D (6 bases). CDR1 and CDR2 from the germline V gene are SGHVS and FQNEAQ. The length of the CDR3 is 12 residues. V lost 3 bases to trimming and J lost 8 bases, with 8 bases between them. This CDR3 reads CASSFNRDEQFF. The CDR3 bases are TGTGCCAGCAGCTTTAACAGGGATGAGCAGTTCTTC.

V gene TRBV7-2 combines with J gene TRBJ2-3; possibly TRBD2 for D (7 bases). CDR1 and CDR2 from the germline V gene are SGHTA and FQGNSA. The V end was cut by 3 bases, the J end by 7 bases, with 17 bases between. The CDR3 runs to 15 residues. This CDR3 is CASSLTRGALNTQYF. DNA of the CDR3: TGTGCCAGCAGCTTGACTCGGGGGGCCTTGAATACGCAGTATTTT.

V gene TRBV29-1 combines with J gene TRBJ2-7; weak D call: TRBD1 (6 bases). CDR1 and CDR2 (germline): SQVTM, ANQGSEA. With 6 bases removed from V and 3 bases from J, the gap between germline ends came to 15 bases. This CDR3 has 13 amino acids. CDR3 DNA sequence: TGCAGCGTGGCTATCACAGGGAGCTACGAGCAGTACTTC. This codes for CSVAITGSYEQYF.

The chain links TRBV27 to TRBJ2-3; D may be TRBD2 (6 bases). The length of the CDR3 is 17 residues. Trimming removed 4 bases from V and 2 bases from J, with 19 bases in between. Per the germline V gene, CDR1 is MNHEY and CDR2 is SMNVEV (reference sequence). The CDR3 DNA reads TGTGCCAGCAGTTCTTCACGGGACTTTTACTACACAGATACGCAGTATTTT. It encodes CASSSSRDFYYTDTQYF.

The rearrangement joins TRBV19 to TRBJ1-1; D may be TRBD1 (5 bases). There are 15 residues in the CDR3. Germline V CDR1 and CDR2: LNHDA, SQIVND (reference sequence). V was pared by 7 bases and J by 1 base, with 16 bases between. The CDR3 nucleotides read TGTGCCAGTACCTACTCCCAGGGATGGAACACTGAAGCTTTCTTT. As protein: CASTYSQGWNTEAFF.

The V gene is TRBV10-3, the J gene TRBJ1-2; D perhaps matches TRBD1 (5 bases). The germline V gene encodes CDR1 ENHRY and CDR2 SYGVKD. The CDR3 extends over 15 amino acids. The V and J ends lost 2 bases and 4 bases respectively, with 14 bases between them. In DNA form, the CDR3 reads TGTGCCATCAGTGAGATTGGGACTTTGCGCTATGGCTACACCTTC. Its protein product is CAISEIGTLRYGYTF.

The chain combines TRBV28 with TRBJ1-5; D perhaps matches TRBD1 (6 bases). This CDR3 has 18 residues. Germline assignment: CDR1 MDHEN and CDR2 SYDVKM. V lost 8 bases and J 1 base, leaving 24 bases between the germline ends. The CDR3 loop is CASPPSGRGAGSNQPQHF. For the CDR3, the DNA is TGTGCCAGCCCCCCGAGTGGGCGGGGGGCGGGCAGCAATCAGCCCCAGCATTTT.

J is TRBJ1-4 and V is TRBV6-5; 7 bases align to TRBD1. The CDR3 has 14 residues. Germline CDR1 and CDR2: MNHEY and SVGAGI. The V and J ends lost 8 bases and 3 bases, in that order; junction bases with no gene match: 6. CDR3 in DNA: TGTGCCAGCCTGCAGGGGGGGGCTAATGAAAAACTGTTTTTT. Protein: CASLQGGANEKLFF.

The chain has TRBV19 and TRBJ1-1, with 8 bases matching TRBD1. The length of the CDR3 is 16 residues. V lost 3 bases and J lost 1; bases outside the gene matches: 7. The V gene's germline CDR1 is LNHDA and CDR2 SQIVND (reference sequence). The CDR3 DNA reads TGTGCCAGTAGTATTAGAGCAGGGGGCGGGAACACTGAAGCTTTCTTT. Translated, it gives CASSIRAGGGNTEAFF.

The J gene is TRBJ2-7, the V gene TRBV27, with D hard to call. Trimming took 4 bases from V and 2 from J, leaving 9 bases between them. The CDR3 totals 13 residues. CDR1 and CDR2 (germline): MNHEY, SMNVEV (reference sequence). The CDR3 DNA is TGTGCCAGCAGTTCGCTGCAAACCTACGAGCAGTACTTC. It specifies CASSSLQTYEQYF.

This rearrangement joins TRBV6-1 to TRBJ1-2; D unclear. V dropped 2 bases and J dropped 4 bases, with 11 bases sitting between them. The CDR3 has 14 amino acids. Germline CDR1 is MNHNS and CDR2 is SASEGT. For the CDR3, the DNA is TGTGCCAGCAGTGAATTTGACCCCCCCTATGGCTACACCTTC. Its protein is CASSEFDPPYGYTF.

The rearrangement links TRBV7-3 to TRBJ2-3, with 7 nucleotides matching TRBD2. With 5 bases clipped from V and 1 base from J, the junction kept 9 bases outside the gene matches. Germline-derived CDR1 and CDR2 are SGHTA and FQGTGA. The CDR3 runs to 16 residues. In nucleotides, the CDR3 is TGTGCCAGCAGCCCAAGGGCGGGAGCGGGCACAGATACGCAGTATTTT. Amino acids: CASSPRAGAGTDTQYF.

The chain links TRBV9 to TRBJ2-5; TRBD2 matches 10 bases. The CDR3 has 16 amino acids. The V segment lost 3 bases and the J segment 4 bases; nucleotides outside the gene matches: 9. Germline lookup yields CDR1 SGDLS and CDR2 YYNGEE. CDR3 bases: TGTGCCAGCAGCGGCCGCAGCGGGGGGGCGGGAGAGACCCAGTACTTC. Translating it yields CASSGRSGGAGETQYF.

There are a few counts of this clone. V gene TRBV20-1 combines with J gene TRBJ1-1; D gene ambiguous. Germline loops: CDR1 DFQATT, CDR2 SNEGSKA (reference sequence). The CDR3 loop spans 11 amino acids. Trimming left V 0 bases short and J 7 bases short, with 6 bases between. The CDR3 region is CSARDTLEAFF. CDR3 nucleotides: TGCAGTGCTAGAGATACACTTGAAGCTTTCTTT.

The chain carries TRBV15 and TRBJ1-6; 7 bases map to TRBD1. The CDR3 is made up of 15 amino acids. Germline values: CDR1 LNHNV, CDR2 YYDKDF (reference sequence). V gave up 6 bases and J gave up 0 bases; unmatched junction bases: 2. CDR3 amino acids: CATRDRSSYNSPLHF. The CDR3 DNA reads TGTGCCACCAGGGACAGGAGCTCCTATAATTCACCCCTCCACTTT.

This chain links TRBV4-1 with TRBJ2-7; 7 nucleotides agree with TRBD1. V trimming: 4 bases; J trimming: 2 bases; junction bases outside the gene matches: 8. Germline-derived CDR1 and CDR2 are MGHRA and YSYEKL. The CDR3 covers 15 residues. DNA of the CDR3: TGCGCCAGCAGCCCGAGGGACAGCTCAGCCTACGAGCAGTACTTC. This codes for CASSPRDSSAYEQYF.

The chain recombines TRBV6-1 with TRBJ1-1; D gene ambiguous. This CDR3 comprises 14 residues. Germline loops: CDR1 MNHNS, CDR2 SASEGT. Trimming pared 5 bases from V and 0 bases from J, leaving 10 bases between. This chain's CDR3 is CASSPLLVNTEAFF. The CDR3 coding sequence is TGTGCCAGCAGTCCGCTCTTAGTGAACACTGAAGCTTTCTTT.

V is TRBV5-8 and J is TRBJ1-1; 7 positions match TRBD1. Germline trimming cut 1 base from V and 1 base from J; bases unmatched to any gene: 7. Germline V gene lookup returns CDR1 SGHTS and CDR2 YDEGEE. The CDR3 is made up of 16 amino acids. This CDR3 reads CASSLTLTGSNTEAFF. DNA of the CDR3: TGTGCCAGCAGCTTGACGCTGACAGGGTCGAACACTGAAGCTTTCTTT.

This chain connects TRBV7-9 to TRBJ1-1; TRBD1 matches at 9 bases. Losses at the gene ends were 5 bases for V and 4 bases for J; bases not matched to a gene: 8. Germline V lookup: CDR1 SEHNR, CDR2 FQNEAQ (reference sequence). This CDR3 comprises 15 residues. CDR3 loop: CASSPQQGASTEAFF. The CDR3 region has the DNA TGTGCCAGCAGCCCACAACAGGGGGCGAGCACTGAAGCTTTCTTT.

The chain recombines TRBV4-1 with TRBJ2-3; the D gene could be TRBD1 or TRBD2 (5 bases each). Looked up from germline, CDR1 is MGHRA and CDR2 is YSYEKL. The CDR3 totals 15 residues. V lost 2 bases to trimming and J lost 6 bases, with 15 bases between them. The CDR3 here is CASSQTRDPLDTQYF. In DNA, the CDR3 is TGCGCCAGCAGCCAAACCCGGGACCCCCTTGATACGCAGTATTTT.

This sequence joins TRBV5-1 and TRBJ2-1; 11 bases match TRBD2. Germline V gives CDR1 SGHRS, CDR2 YFSETQ. The V and J ends lost 0 bases and 10 bases, in that order; junction bases with no gene match: 3. The CDR3 runs 14 residues. CDR3 nucleotide sequence: TGCGCCAGCAGCTTGGGACTAGCGGGATACGAGCAGTTCTTC. Amino acids: CASSLGLAGYEQFF.

The chain is built from TRBV5-1 and TRBJ2-4; TRBD2 is a possible D gene (6 bases). Germline CDR1 reads SGHRS; CDR2 reads YFSETQ. The CDR3 has 16 residues. V lost 1 base and J 3 bases, leaving 14 bases between the germline ends. The CDR3: CASSLSVGGRKNIQYF. The CDR3 bases are TGCGCCAGCAGCTTGTCAGTGGGGGGACGCAAAAACATTCAGTACTTC.

The rearrangement links TRBV5-4 to TRBJ2-5; D remains ambiguous. V shed 0 bases and J shed 2 bases, with 5 bases lying between them. The germline gives CDR1 SGHNT, CDR2 YYREEE (reference sequence). The CDR3 is made up of 13 amino acids. The CDR3 nucleotides are TGTGCCAGCAGCTTGGGACAACAAGAGACCCAGTACTTC. Its translation is CASSLGQQETQYF.

CDR3 region: CASSQDYRINEKLFF. In DNA form, the CDR3 reads TGCGCCAGCAGCCAAGATTACAGGATTAATGAAAAACTGTTTTTT. This chain links TRBV4-3 with TRBJ1-4; TRBD1 might be the D (5 bases). CDR3 length: 15 residues. CDR1 and CDR2 from the germline V gene are LGHNA and YSLEER. Trimming left V 0 bases short and J 4 bases short, with 9 bases between.